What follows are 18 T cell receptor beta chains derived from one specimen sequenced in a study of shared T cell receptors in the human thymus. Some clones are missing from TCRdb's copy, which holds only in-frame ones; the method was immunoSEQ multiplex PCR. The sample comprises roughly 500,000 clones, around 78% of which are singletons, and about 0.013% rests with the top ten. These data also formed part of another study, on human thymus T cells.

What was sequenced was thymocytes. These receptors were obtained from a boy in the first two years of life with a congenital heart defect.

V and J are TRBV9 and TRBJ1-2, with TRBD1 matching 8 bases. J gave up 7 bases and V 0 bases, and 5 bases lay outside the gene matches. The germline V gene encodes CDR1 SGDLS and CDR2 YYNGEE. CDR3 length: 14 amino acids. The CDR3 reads CASSVETGGGGYTF. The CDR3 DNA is TGTGCCAGCAGCGTAGAAACAGGGGGAGGTGGCTACACCTTC.

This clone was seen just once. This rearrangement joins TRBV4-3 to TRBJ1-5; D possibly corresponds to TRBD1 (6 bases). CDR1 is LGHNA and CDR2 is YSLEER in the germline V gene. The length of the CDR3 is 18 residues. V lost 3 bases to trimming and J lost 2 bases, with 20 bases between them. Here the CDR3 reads CASSHAPWAGVGNQPQHF. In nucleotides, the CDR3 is TGCGCCAGCAGCCATGCTCCCTGGGCAGGGGTAGGCAATCAGCCCCAGCATTTT.

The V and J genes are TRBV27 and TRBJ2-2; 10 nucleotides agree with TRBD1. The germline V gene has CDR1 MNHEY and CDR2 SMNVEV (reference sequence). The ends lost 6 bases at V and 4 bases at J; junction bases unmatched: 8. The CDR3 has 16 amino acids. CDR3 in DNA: TGTGCCAGCAGACCCGGGACAGGGGAACCCACCGGGGAGCTGTTTTTT. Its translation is CASRPGTGEPTGELFF.

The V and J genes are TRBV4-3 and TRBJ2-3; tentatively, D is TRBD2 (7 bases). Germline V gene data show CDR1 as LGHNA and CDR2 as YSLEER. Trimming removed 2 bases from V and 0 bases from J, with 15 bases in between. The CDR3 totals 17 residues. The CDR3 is CASSQLPGGRSTDTQYF. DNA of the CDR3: TGCGCCAGCAGCCAATTACCCGGGGGGCGAAGCACAGATACGCAGTATTTT.

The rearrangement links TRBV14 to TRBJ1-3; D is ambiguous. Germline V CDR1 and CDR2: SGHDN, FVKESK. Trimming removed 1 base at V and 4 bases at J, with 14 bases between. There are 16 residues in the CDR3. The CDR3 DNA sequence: TGTGCCAGCAGCCAAGCCGGCGACGTGAGGGGAAACACCATATATTTT. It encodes CASSQAGDVRGNTIYF.

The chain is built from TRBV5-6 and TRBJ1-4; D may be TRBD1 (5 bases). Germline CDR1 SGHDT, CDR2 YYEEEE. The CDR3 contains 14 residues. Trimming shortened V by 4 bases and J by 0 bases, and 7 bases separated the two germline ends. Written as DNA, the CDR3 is TGTGCCAGCAGCCCGGGGGCAACTAATGAAAAACTGTTTTTT. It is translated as CASSPGATNEKLFF. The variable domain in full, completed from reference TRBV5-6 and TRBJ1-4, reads DAGVTQSPTHLIKTRGQQVTLRCSPKSGHDTVSWYQQALGQGPQFIFQYYEEEERQRGNFPDRFSGHQFPNYSSELNVNALLLGDSALYLCASSPGATNEKLFFGSGTQLSVL.

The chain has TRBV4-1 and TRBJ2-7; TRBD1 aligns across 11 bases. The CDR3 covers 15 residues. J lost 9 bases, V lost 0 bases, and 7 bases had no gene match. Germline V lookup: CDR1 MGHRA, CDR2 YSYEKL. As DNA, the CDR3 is TGCGCCAGCAGCCAAGATTCGGACAGGGGGCTGGTGCAGTACTTC. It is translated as CASSQDSDRGLVQYF.

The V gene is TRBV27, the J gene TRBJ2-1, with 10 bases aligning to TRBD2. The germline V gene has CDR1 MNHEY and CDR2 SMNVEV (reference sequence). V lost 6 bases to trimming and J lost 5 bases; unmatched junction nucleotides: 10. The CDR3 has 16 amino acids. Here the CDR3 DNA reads TGTGCCAGCAGCAATCGGACTAGCGGTCCCCACAATGAGCAGTTCTTC. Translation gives CASSNRTSGPHNEQFF.

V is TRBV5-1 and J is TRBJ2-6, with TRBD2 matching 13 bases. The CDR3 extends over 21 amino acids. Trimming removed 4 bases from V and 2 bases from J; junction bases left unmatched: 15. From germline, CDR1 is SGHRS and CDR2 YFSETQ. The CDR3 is CASSPETTSGRGHAGANVLTF. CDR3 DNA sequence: TGCGCCAGCAGCCCGGAAACAACTAGCGGGAGGGGTCACGCTGGGGCCAACGTCCTGACTTTC.

DNA for the CDR3: TGCAGCGGCGTCGAGCACATGGGGGGGGGCCGCGACTATGGCTACACCTTC. It specifies CSGVEHMGGGRDYGYTF. V gene TRBV29-1 combines with J gene TRBJ1-2; D perhaps matches TRBD1 (6 bases). Trimming left V 7 bases short and J 3 bases short, with 27 bases between. This CDR3 spans 17 amino acids. Germline V CDR1 and CDR2: SQVTM, ANQGSEA. Together with reference TRBV29-1 and TRBJ1-2, the CDR3 gives the full variable domain: SAVISQKPSRDICQRGTSLTIQCQVDSQVTMMFWYRQQPGQSLTLIATANQGSEATYESGFVIDKFPISRPNLTFSTLTVSNMSPEDSSIYLCSGVEHMGGGRDYGYTFGSGTRLTVV.

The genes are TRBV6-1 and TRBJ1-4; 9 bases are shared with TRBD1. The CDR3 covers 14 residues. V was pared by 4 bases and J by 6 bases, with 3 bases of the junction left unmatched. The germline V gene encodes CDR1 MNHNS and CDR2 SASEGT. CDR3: CASSVRDRDEKLFF. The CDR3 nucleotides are TGTGCCAGCAGTGTCCGGGACAGGGATGAAAAACTGTTTTTT.

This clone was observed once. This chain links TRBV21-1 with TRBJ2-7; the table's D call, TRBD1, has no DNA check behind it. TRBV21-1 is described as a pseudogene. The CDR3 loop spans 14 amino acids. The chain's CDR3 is CASGWTGDRYEQYF. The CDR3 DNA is TGTGCCAGCGGTTGGACAGGGGACCGCTACGAGCAGTACTTC.

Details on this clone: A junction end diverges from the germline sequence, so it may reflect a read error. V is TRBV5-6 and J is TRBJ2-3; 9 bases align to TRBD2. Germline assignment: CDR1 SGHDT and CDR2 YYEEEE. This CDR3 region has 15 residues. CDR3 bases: TGTGCCAGCACCTTGGCGGGAGGGTCCCTCAATACGCAGTATTTT. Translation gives CASTLAGGSLNTQYF.

The CDR3 nucleotides are TGTGCCAGCAGCCAGGACAGGGATAGCACAGATACGCAGTATTTT. Protein product: CASSQDRDSTDTQYF. The chain uses TRBV7-9 and TRBJ2-3, with 8 bases lining up with TRBD1. This CDR3 spans 15 amino acids. The germline CDR1 and CDR2 sequences are SEHNR and FQNEAQ (reference sequence). With 5 bases clipped from V and 0 bases from J, the junction kept 4 bases outside the gene matches.

The CDR3 DNA reads as TGCGCCAGCAGCCAGCTCCCCCTACGGAGGCACCAAGAGACCCAGTACTTC. Translating gives CASSQLPLRRHQETQYF. The chain has TRBV4-3 and TRBJ2-5; TRBD2 is a possible D gene (5 bases). The CDR3 totals 17 residues. Trimming removed 3 bases at V and 0 bases at J, with 17 bases between. Germline CDR1 and CDR2: LGHNA and YSLEER.

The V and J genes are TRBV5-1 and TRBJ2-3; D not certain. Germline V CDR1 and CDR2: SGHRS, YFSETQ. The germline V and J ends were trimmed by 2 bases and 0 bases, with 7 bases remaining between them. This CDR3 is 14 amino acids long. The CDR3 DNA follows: TGCGCCAGCAGCTTACGGTCTAGCACAGATACGCAGTATTTT. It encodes CASSLRSSTDTQYF.

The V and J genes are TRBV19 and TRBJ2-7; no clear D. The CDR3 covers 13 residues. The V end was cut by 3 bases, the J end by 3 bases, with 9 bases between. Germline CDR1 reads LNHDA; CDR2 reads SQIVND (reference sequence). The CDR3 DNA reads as TGTGCCAGTAGTATGTCGTCGAGCTACGAGCAGTACTTC. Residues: CASSMSSSYEQYF. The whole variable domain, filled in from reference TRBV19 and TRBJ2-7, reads DGGITQSPKYLFRKEGQNVTLSCEQNLNHDAMYWYRQDPGQGLRLIYYSQIVNDFQKGDIAEGYSVSREKKESFPLTVTSAQKNPTAFYLCASSMSSSYEQYFGPGTRLTVT.

The CDR3 loop reads CASSHREGPPGELFF. The CDR3 DNA is TGTGCCAGCAGCCATCGGGAGGGCCCCCCCGGGGAGCTGTTTTTT. This sequence joins TRBV7-8 and TRBJ2-2; 8 nucleotides align to TRBD2. Germline V gene sequence: CDR1 SGHVS, CDR2 FQNEAQ. The V segment lost 5 bases and the J segment 6 bases; nucleotides outside the gene matches: 8. This CDR3 has 15 residues.